This is a list of T cell receptor beta chains from one sample in a study of early stage breast cancer tumors. Libraries were prepared by immunoSEQ multiplex PCR; TCRdb keeps only in-frame clonotypes and omits some of them. The sample contains about 36,000 clones, around 68% of which appear only once. Sequencing was carried out using blood. The source is a person aged 60 to 70 with breast cancer. Both conserved end residues are part of each CDR3. D genes are given only for firm matches. Some rows mark clone size as missing; the rest say once, few, many or name a class of expanded clone.

CASSLSGSEQYF TGTGCCAGCAGCTTATCGGGTTCCGAGCAGTACTTC . TRBJ2-7 TRBV11-3 .
CAWSLRLEGQPQHF TGTGCCTGGAGTCTCAGGTTAGAGGGGCAGCCCCAGCATTTT . TRBJ1-5 TRBV30 .
CASSQGSGTEAFF TGCGCCAGCAGCCAAGGTTCGGGCACTGAAGCTTTCTTT . TRBJ1-1 TRBV4-1 .
CASSLEPGADTQYF TGTGCCAGCAGCCTAGAACCGGGTGCAGATACGCAGTATTTT . TRBJ2-3 TRBV7-2 .
CATRDRTLNTEAFF TGTGCCACCAGGGACAGGACCTTGAACACTGAAGCTTTCTTT TRBD1 TRBJ1-1 TRBV15 few
CASSVQAGVGPYEQYF TGTGCCAGCAGCGTTCAAGCGGGAGTGGGGCCCTACGAGCAGTACTTC TRBD2 TRBJ2-7 TRBV5-5 .
CASSFPGTGGSGELFF TGTGCCAGCAGCTTCCCCGGGACAGGGGGCTCCGGGGAGCTGTTTTTT TRBD1 TRBJ2-2 TRBV7-9 .
CASSPLGGRETQYF TGTGCCAGCTCACCCCTGGGAGGGCGAGAGACCCAGTACTTC TRBD2 TRBJ2-5 TRBV18 once
CASRDSTYEQYF TGTGCCAGCAGAGACAGCACCTACGAGCAGTACTTC . TRBJ2-7 TRBV28 .
CASSSGTGGTQYF TGTGCCAGCAGTTCCGGGACAGGGGGGACGCAGTATTTT TRBD1 TRBJ2-3 TRBV6-5 .
CASSATGANTGELFF TGTGCCAGCAGTGCGACAGGGGCGAACACCGGGGAGCTGTTTTTT TRBD1 TRBJ2-2 TRBV6-5 few
CASSDLLDLSYNEQFF TGCGCCAGCAGTGACTTACTAGACCTCTCCTACAATGAGCAGTTCTTC . TRBJ2-1 TRBV10-2 .
CAISGGLAGGSSGANVLTF TGTGCCATCAGTGGGGGACTAGCGGGGGGCAGCTCTGGGGCCAACGTCCTGACTTTC TRBD2 TRBJ2-6 TRBV10-3 .
CASSFAQVGNTIYF TGTGCCAGCAGTTTTGCACAGGTCGGAAACACCATATATTTT . TRBJ1-3 TRBV28 .
CEGGYPGYTF TGCGAGGGGGGGTATCCTGGCTACACCTTC . TRBJ1-2 TRBV2 .
CASSQESTGHYERYF TGTGCCAGCAGCCAAGAATCTACAGGGCACTACGAGCGGTACTTC . TRBJ2-7 TRBV4-2 .
CASGRGQRTEAFF TGTGCCAGCGGGAGGGGGCAACGCACTGAAGCTTTCTTT TRBD1 TRBJ1-1 TRBV6-1 .
CASSQGGGVNTEAFF TGTGCCAGCAGCCAAGGAGGGGGGGTGAACACTGAAGCTTTCTTT . TRBJ1-1 TRBV14 .
CASSGQRTRDTEAFF TGTGCCAGTAGCGGGCAGCGAACTAGGGACACTGAAGCTTTCTTT . TRBJ1-1 TRBV19 .
CASSSTGGDGNTIYF TGCGCCAGCAGCTCCACAGGAGGGGATGGAAACACCATATATTTT . TRBJ1-3 TRBV4-1 .
CASGRSWVDTIYF TGTGCCAGCGGACGGTCATGGGTGGACACCATATATTTT . TRBJ1-3 TRBV28 .
CASSYSVQGNEQYF TGTGCCAGCAGTTACAGTGTACAGGGGAACGAGCAGTACTTC TRBD1 TRBJ2-7 TRBV6-6 few
CASSYGQGGETQYF TGTGCCAGCAGTTACGGGCAGGGTGGAGAGACCCAGTACTTC . TRBJ2-5 TRBV6-5 .
CASSVGDGSFQNSPLHF TGTGCCAGCAGCGTCGGAGACGGAAGCTTCCAAAATTCACCCCTCCACTTT . TRBJ1-6 TRBV9 few
CASSLLVKGATEAFF TGTGCCAGCAGCTTACTCGTGAAGGGGGCCACTGAAGCTTTCTTT TRBD1 TRBJ1-1 TRBV7-6 .
CASSLTGDNQPQHF TGTGCCAGCAGCTTAACAGGGGACAATCAGCCCCAGCATTTT TRBD1 TRBJ1-5 TRBV11-2 .
CASRTGGVTEAFF TGCGCCAGCAGGACAGGGGGGGTCACTGAAGCTTTCTTT TRBD1 TRBJ1-1 TRBV5-1 .
CASSRALAASYEQYF TGTGCCAGCTCACGGGCCCTGGCGGCCTCCTACGAGCAGTACTTC . TRBJ2-7 TRBV18 .
CSVGSREGDEQYF TGCAGCGTGGGTTCAAGGGAGGGGGACGAGCAGTACTTC . TRBJ2-7 TRBV29-1 .
CASRQGQGDNYGYTF TGCGCCAGCAGACAAGGACAGGGAGATAACTATGGCTACACCTTC TRBD1 TRBJ1-2 TRBV4-1 .
CASSHLGQVILNTGELFF TGTGCCAGCAGCCACCTAGGACAGGTGATTTTGAACACCGGGGAGCTGTTTTTT TRBD1 TRBJ2-2 TRBV7-8 .
CASSLGADQPQHF TGTGCCAGCAGCTTGGGGGCTGATCAGCCCCAGCATTTT . TRBJ1-5 TRBV5-5 .
CASSGTGGFDTEAFF TGCGCCAGCAGCGGGACAGGGGGCTTCGACACTGAAGCTTTCTTT TRBD1 TRBJ1-1 TRBV5-1 few
CASMGGAYNEQFF TGTGCCAGCATGGGCGGAGCCTACAATGAGCAGTTCTTC . TRBJ2-1 TRBV9 .
CASSPPASVVSYEQYF TGTGCCAGCAGTCCGCCCGCTAGCGTAGTCTCCTACGAGCAGTACTTC . TRBJ2-7 TRBV28 .